This passage covers 28 T cell receptor beta chains from one sample sequenced in a study of shared clonotypes between healthy human individuals. The assay was immunoSEQ multiplex PCR, and TCRdb's table has in-frame clones only and misses some. The sample consists of 2 million to 2.5 million clones, roughly 95% of them appearing once. Specimen: naive CD4+ T cells sorted from blood. Subset meaning: CD45RA+ positively selected. Source of these receptors: a man aged 18 to 29 in good health.

The chain uses TRBV4-1 and TRBJ1-3, with D unresolved. Germline assignment: CDR1 MGHRA and CDR2 YSYEKL. This CDR3 spans 17 amino acids. V was clipped by 1 base and J by 1 base, with 14 bases between them. The chain's CDR3 is CASSQVPGFGSGNTIYF. CDR3 nucleotides: TGCGCCAGCAGCCAAGTTCCGGGGTTCGGATCTGGAAACACCATATATTTT.

The chain joins TRBV20-1 to TRBJ2-2; no reliable D call. Germline CDR1 and CDR2: DFQATT and SNEGSKA (reference sequence). The V end lost 0 bases, the J end lost 7 bases, and 3 bases lay between the germline ends. CDR3 length: 11 amino acids. The CDR3 bases are TGCAGTGCTAGAGAGGACGGGGAGCTGTTTTTT. Protein sequence: CSAREDGELFF.

The rearrangement joins TRBV6-1 to TRBJ2-4; D uncertain. Trimming removed 1 base at V and 1 base at J, with 8 bases between. The CDR3 is 15 residues long. Germline CDR1 is MNHNS and CDR2 is SASEGT. The chain's CDR3 is CASSEVVKAKNIQYF. The CDR3 DNA reads TGTGCCAGCAGTGAAGTAGTAAAGGCCAAAAACATTCAGTACTTC.

This rearrangement joins TRBV6-1 to TRBJ1-3, with unresolved D. CDR3 size: 15 residues. Trimming took off 5 bases at V and 0 bases at J, with 11 bases between the two ends. The germline V gene has CDR1 MNHNS and CDR2 SASEGT. The chain's CDR3 is CASSPASSSGNTIYF. CDR3 sequence (DNA): TGTGCCAGCAGTCCTGCCTCCAGCTCTGGAAACACCATATATTTT.

The CDR3, as DNA: TGTGCCAGCAGCTCCGCGACTAGCGGGATTAACACCGGGGAGCTGTTTTTT. Encoded protein: CASSSATSGINTGELFF. The V gene is TRBV7-8, the J gene TRBJ2-2; 11 nucleotides align to TRBD2. CDR1 and CDR2 from the germline V gene are SGHVS and FQNEAQ. Losses at the gene ends were 4 bases for V and 2 bases for J; bases not matched to a gene: 6. The CDR3 runs 17 residues.

This clone has only one observation. At the DNA level, this CDR3 is encoded by other sequences in the same sample as well. The V gene is TRBV6-1, the J gene TRBJ2-7; D remains unclear. The ends were cut back, 1 base at V and 4 bases at J, with 2 bases in the middle. The CDR3 runs 11 residues. In germline, CDR1 is MNHNS, CDR2 SASEGT. Written as DNA, the CDR3 is TGTGCCAGCAGTGAAGAGTACGAGCAGTACTTC. This encodes CASSEEYEQYF.

V usage is TRBV30 and J usage is TRBJ1-3; D is possibly TRBD1 (5 bases). Per the germline V gene, CDR1 is GTSNPN and CDR2 is SVGIG (reference sequence). V lost 2 bases, J lost 0 bases, and 11 bases lay in between. This CDR3 comprises 15 residues. The CDR3 reads CAWSSLTVSGNTIYF. The CDR3 DNA sequence: TGTGCCTGGAGTAGCTTGACAGTCTCTGGAAACACCATATATTTT.

V is TRBV5-1 and J is TRBJ1-1; D is unclear. The V gene lost 3 bases and the J gene lost 3 bases, with 6 bases spanning the gap. The CDR3 sequence is 12 residues long. Germline V gene lookup returns CDR1 SGHRS and CDR2 YFSETQ. The CDR3 DNA sequence: TGCGCCAGCAGCTCCGGTTACACTGAAGCTTTCTTT. Translating it yields CASSSGYTEAFF.

The V and J genes are TRBV7-8 and TRBJ1-1; possibly TRBD1 for D (6 bases). Deletions cut 5 bases from V and 0 bases from J, with 13 bases between. CDR3 length equals 15 residues. Germline CDR1 reads SGHVS; CDR2 reads FQNEAQ. CDR3 loop: CASSQRGVMNTEAFF. CDR3 DNA: TGTGCCAGCAGCCAGAGGGGGGTCATGAACACTGAAGCTTTCTTT. Using reference TRBV7-8 and TRBJ1-1 for the parts outside the CDR3, the full variable domain is GAGVSQSPRYKVAKRGQDVALRCDPISGHVSLFWYQQALGQGPEFLTYFQNEAQLDKSGLPSDRFFAERPEGSVSTLKIQRTQQEDSAVYLCASSQRGVMNTEAFFGQGTRLTVV.

The rearrangement uses TRBV6-6 and TRBJ1-5; no clear D gene. Trimming left V 5 bases short and J 5 bases short, with 7 bases between. The CDR3 is 12 amino acids. Germline V gene lookup returns CDR1 MNHNY and CDR2 SVGAGI (reference sequence). As DNA, the CDR3 is TGTGCCAGCAGTCGTCCAGATCAGCCCCAGCATTTT. Translation gives CASSRPDQPQHF.

The chain employs TRBV2 and TRBJ1-5, with 7 bases lining up with TRBD1. V trimming: 4 bases; J trimming: 5 bases; junction bases outside the gene matches: 11. Looked up from germline, CDR1 is SNHLY and CDR2 is FYNNEI. The CDR3 length is 16 residues. Here the CDR3 DNA reads TGTGCCAGCAGTGGTCGACTAGACAGGGATGATCAGCCCCAGCATTTT. It specifies CASSGRLDRDDQPQHF.

The chain combines TRBV6-1 with TRBJ2-3; no reliable D call. The CDR3 is 15 residues long. Trimming cost V 6 bases and J 2 bases, with 15 bases left between them. From germline, CDR1 is MNHNS and CDR2 SASEGT. CDR3 DNA sequence: TGTGCCAGCAGACCCGAAGGGCCAGCCACAGATACGCAGTATTTT. Protein sequence: CASRPEGPATDTQYF.

In this sample, this clone turned up once. The J gene is TRBJ2-3, the V gene TRBV28; D might be TRBD2 (6 bases). The germline gives CDR1 MDHEN, CDR2 SYDVKM. V was shortened by 11 bases and J by 4 bases, with 19 bases between the two germline ends. The CDR3 is 14 residues long. The CDR3 DNA sequence: TGTGCCTCCCGTGAGGGACTTCGGGCAGATACGCAGTATTTT. This codes for CASREGLRADTQYF.

This chain links TRBV5-1 with TRBJ2-7; weak D call: TRBD1 (6 bases). Germline assignment: CDR1 SGHRS and CDR2 YFSETQ. V shed 6 bases and J shed 2 bases, with 12 bases lying between them. There are 13 residues in the CDR3. The CDR3 DNA is TGCGCCAGCACGAGGGACACAACCTACGAGCAGTACTTC. Residues: CASTRDTTYEQYF.

This clone was counted a single time. Other DNA sequences in this sample translate to the same CDR3. The rearrangement uses TRBV9 and TRBJ2-1; D not certain. The germline CDR1 and CDR2 sequences are SGDLS and YYNGEE. The ends were cut back, 0 bases at V and 7 bases at J, with 2 bases in the middle. The CDR3 length is 11 residues. DNA for the CDR3: TGTGCCAGCAGCGTAGCTAATGAGCAGTTCTTC. Translating gives CASSVANEQFF.

The chain's CDR3 is CASSPLAGTSSYEQYF. For the CDR3, the DNA is TGTGCCAGCTCACCTTTAGCCGGGACATCCTCCTACGAGCAGTACTTC. This rearrangement joins TRBV18 to TRBJ2-7; a weak D match, TRBD1 (6 bases). Between the trimmed V and J ends, which lost 3 bases and 0 bases, there was a span of 15 bases. CDR3 length: 16 amino acids. The germline CDR1 and CDR2 sequences are KGHSH and LQKENI.

The chain couples TRBV19 to TRBJ1-5, with D possibly TRBD1 on 6 matching bases. Trimming left V 3 bases short and J 6 bases short, with 12 bases between. Germline V gene lookup returns CDR1 LNHDA and CDR2 SQIVND (reference sequence). The CDR3 runs to 14 residues. CDR3: CASSIVQGTQPQHF. DNA of the CDR3: TGTGCCAGTAGTATCGTGCAGGGGACTCAGCCCCAGCATTTT.

CDR3 region: CASSTVGTAKRAEAFF. The CDR3 DNA is TGCGCCAGCAGCACGGTAGGGACAGCCAAGAGGGCTGAAGCTTTCTTT. The chain links TRBV5-1 to TRBJ1-1; 7 bases map to TRBD1. The CDR3 runs 16 residues. V trimming: 4 bases; J trimming: 6 bases; junction bases outside the gene matches: 15. Germline CDR1 is SGHRS and CDR2 is YFSETQ.

The CDR3 region has the DNA TGCGCCAGCAGCCAAGTTAGCGGAGTCCGAGGAGAGACCCAGTACTTC. Amino acids: CASSQVSGVRGETQYF. The chain combines TRBV4-1 with TRBJ2-5, with D possibly TRBD2 on 6 matching bases. V was shortened by 1 base and J by 4 bases, with 16 bases between the two germline ends. Germline V gene data show CDR1 as MGHRA and CDR2 as YSYEKL. The CDR3 length is 16 residues.

The chain employs TRBV7-6 and TRBJ2-3; D remains unclear. Deletions cut 3 bases from V and 1 base from J, with 11 bases between. Per the germline V gene, CDR1 is SGHVS and CDR2 is FNYEAQ. This CDR3 is built from 15 residues. The CDR3 nucleotides read TGTGCCAGCAGCTTGATTGACACAGGCACAGATACGCAGTATTTT. Translation gives CASSLIDTGTDTQYF.

This clone was seen only a few times. The chain couples TRBV2 to TRBJ1-6; no firm D call. CDR1 and CDR2 from the germline V gene are SNHLY and FYNNEI. Trimming stripped 10 bases from V and 5 bases from J, with 15 bases between. The CDR3 sequence is 14 residues long. CDR3 protein: CATGRGRDNSPLHF. CDR3 nucleotides: TGTGCCACCGGACGCGGACGGGATAATTCACCCCTCCACTTT.

This rearrangement joins TRBV5-6 to TRBJ1-6; weak D call: TRBD1 (6 bases). The length of the CDR3 is 16 residues. Germline CDR1 and CDR2: SGHDT and YYEEEE. Trimming shortened V by 4 bases and J by 13 bases, and 24 bases separated the two germline ends. The CDR3 protein is CASSTYDRYEKSPLHF. In DNA form, the CDR3 reads TGTGCCAGCAGCACCTATGACAGGTATGAGAAGAGCCCCCTCCACTTT.

The chain has TRBV4-1 and TRBJ1-2; 7 nucleotides match TRBD1. This CDR3 is 14 amino acids long. CDR1 is MGHRA and CDR2 is YSYEKL in the germline V gene. The J segment lost 4 bases and the V segment lost 3 bases, leaving 5 bases of the junction unmatched. The CDR3 region is CASSQTRDSYGYTF. Here the CDR3 DNA reads TGCGCCAGCAGCCAGACCCGGGACAGCTATGGCTACACCTTC.

The chain couples TRBV5-1 to TRBJ1-1; D ambiguous. The CDR3 runs 14 residues. V lost 4 bases to trimming and J lost 2 bases, with 12 bases between them. The germline CDR1 and CDR2 sequences are SGHRS and YFSETQ. CDR3 amino acids: CASSLTQTNTEAFF. The DNA of the CDR3 is TGCGCCAGCAGCCTAACCCAGACAAACACTGAAGCTTTCTTT.

The rearrangement joins TRBV10-1 to TRBJ1-6; tentatively, D is TRBD1 (6 bases). The CDR3 is made up of 16 amino acids. CDR1 WNHNN and CDR2 SYGVQD come from the germline V gene (reference sequence). V dropped 8 bases and J dropped 8 bases, with 22 bases sitting between them. CDR3 protein: CASQLTRQAPDSPLHF. Here the CDR3 DNA reads TGCGCCAGCCAGTTAACGAGACAGGCCCCAGATTCACCCCTCCACTTT.

The gene calls are TRBV20-1 and TRBJ1-6; D uncertain. Trimming took off 6 bases at V and 13 bases at J, with 7 bases between the two ends. CDR3 length equals 9 residues. CDR1 is DFQATT, CDR2 SNEGSKA, per germline (reference sequence). The CDR3 protein is CSAGWPLHF. CDR3 nucleotides: TGCAGTGCCGGTTGGCCCCTCCACTTT.

CDR3 loop: CASSSSGTRMITDTQYF. CDR3 DNA: TGTGCCAGCAGTTCCTCGGGGACAAGGATGATCACAGATACGCAGTATTTT. The chain couples TRBV7-9 to TRBJ2-3, with a tentative D call TRBD1 (6 bases). The V end was cut by 6 bases, the J end by 2 bases, with 21 bases between. From germline, CDR1 is SEHNR and CDR2 FQNEAQ (reference sequence). The CDR3 covers 17 residues.

The table lists this clone with a count of one. V is TRBV10-1 and J is TRBJ2-7, with 7 bases fitting TRBD1. The V and J ends lost 2 bases and 5 bases, in that order; junction bases with no gene match: 3. Per germline, CDR1 WNHNN and CDR2 SYGVQD (reference sequence). The CDR3 consists of 13 residues. The CDR3 here is CASSETGVHEQYF. Here the CDR3 DNA reads TGCGCCAGCAGTGAGACAGGGGTCCACGAGCAGTACTTC.